One sample yielded the 2 T cell receptor beta chains listed below, sequenced in a study of CD8 T cells in Susac syndrome. cDNA came from approximately 0.5 to 1 ug RNA primed by random hexamers. One entry per CDR3 protein results from TCRdb running MiXCR on the immunoSEQ multiplex PCR reads. The sample records some 170,000 distinct CDR3 sequences, over 90% being singletons. The sequenced sample consisted of CD4+ T cells from PBMCs. The receptor source for this set is a human donor with Susac syndrome.

The chain uses TRBV20-1 and TRBJ2-2; D is unclear. CDR3 size: 14 residues. Germline CDR1 is DFQATT and CDR2 is SNEGSKA (reference sequence). The V gene lost 3 bases and the J gene lost 1 base, with 9 bases spanning the gap. The CDR3 DNA reads as TGCAGTGCTAGTGGGGTCGGGAACACCGGGGAGCTGTTTTTT. It translates to CSASGVGNTGELFF.

This clonotype is a singleton in its sample. The chain combines TRBV12-3 or TRBV12-4 with TRBJ2-3; D uncertain. This CDR3 comprises 14 residues. V was clipped by 8 bases and J by 2 bases, with 14 bases between them. CDR3 nucleotide sequence: TGTGCCAGCTCCCCCTGGGATTTCACAGATACGCAGTATTTT. It translates to CASSPWDFTDTQYF.